This T cell receptor beta chain derives from a study of shared clonotypes between healthy human individuals. Study at large: Researchers assigned three CD4 naive, three CD4 memory, two CD8 naive and one CD8 memory plate to each donor.

Germline CDR1 MDHEN, CDR2 SYDVKM. This CDR3 has 13 amino acids. Germline trimming cut 6 bases from V and 4 bases from J; bases unmatched to any gene: 4. Every subset's genomic DNA went evenly onto several immunoSEQ plates. In the original workflow: Junction-only sequences without quality scores were provided by ImmunoSEQ, so filtering was different. The repertoire was sequenced with immunoSEQ multiplex PCR; TCRdb's copy has only in-frame clones and lacks some. The DNA was the basis for D and trimming; V, J and clone size are from that table. The table records roughly 760,000 clones, 74% of them present only once.

The source of this sequence is a woman younger than 45 in good health. The genes are TRBV28 and TRBJ2-3; 7 positions match TRBD2. Input material: memory CD4+ T cells sorted from blood. Subset here: CD45RA-negative fraction. CDR3 loop: CASRTGGPDTQYF. DNA for the CDR3: TGTGCCAGCAGGACGGGAGGACCAGATACGCAGTATTTT.